This TCR beta chain was retrieved from a study of blood T cells in healthy people across ages. In this sample, this clonotype turned up many times. The authors ran a second PCR of 7 to 11 cycles using a sample-barcoded 5' primer and a J-beta primer mix. Through a template-switch adaptor with 12 random nucleotides, each cDNA molecule received a tag. TCRdb reprocessed the 5' RACE reads with MiXCR, giving one entry per CDR3 protein. The sample shows over 550,000 distinct CDR3 sequences, about 30% of them seen only once. Germline V gives CDR1 MGHDK, CDR2 SYGVNS. The CDR3 runs to 12 residues. V lost 6 bases and J 1 base, leaving 7 bases between the germline ends.

The V and J genes are TRBV25-1 and TRBJ2-7; D not resolved. The sequence came from an elderly woman in good health. Sequenced sample: blood. As DNA, the CDR3 is TGTGCCAGCAGATTAGGGTCCTACGAGCAGTACTTC. Amino acid sequence: CASRLGSYEQYF.